The next 16 T cell receptor beta chains were all read from a single sample in a study of blood T cell repertoires in COVID-19. TCRdb keeps only in-frame clones here, not all; method: immunoSEQ multiplex PCR. Here the sample spans 220,000 or so clones, 82% being singletons. The sequenced sample consisted of PBMCs or T cells enriched from blood (not recorded which). The receptor source for this set is a woman in her sixties or seventies who had recovered from COVID-19.

This clone was found a few times. The rearrangement links TRBV18 to TRBJ1-4, with 7 bases fitting TRBD1. This CDR3 comprises 13 residues. Germline CDR1 and CDR2: KGHSH and LQKENI. After removal of 5 bases from V and 10 bases from J, the junction contained 7 bases not matched to a gene. The CDR3 loop is CASSGTGEGKLFF. The CDR3 DNA follows: TGTGCCAGCTCAGGAACAGGGGAAGGAAAACTGTTTTTT.

As DNA, the CDR3 is TGTGCCAGCAGCGGGGGGACAGGAGGGAACACTGAAGCTTTCTTT. Its protein is CASSGGTGGNTEAFF. This chain links TRBV7-9 with TRBJ1-1; 8 positions agree with TRBD1. Germline V CDR1 and CDR2: SEHNR, FQNEAQ (reference sequence). The CDR3 length is 15 residues. V lost 5 bases to trimming and J lost 1 base; unmatched junction nucleotides: 6.

This chain links TRBV7-6 with TRBJ2-1; perhaps TRBD2 as D (5 bases). The germline V gene has CDR1 SGHVS and CDR2 FNYEAQ. This CDR3 comprises 15 residues. The V gene lost 1 base and the J gene lost 7 bases, with 14 bases spanning the gap. CDR3 in amino acids: CASSLDPARRNEQFF. CDR3 bases: TGTGCCAGCAGCTTAGATCCAGCCCGGAGGAATGAGCAGTTCTTC.

The genes are TRBV5-6 and TRBJ2-1; TRBD2 agrees at 10 bases. The CDR3 loop spans 16 amino acids. Germline V gives CDR1 SGHDT, CDR2 YYEEEE. J gave up 5 bases and V 4 bases, and 9 bases lay outside the gene matches. The CDR3 DNA follows: TGTGCCAGCAGCACGGTACTAGCGGGGAGAAACAATGAGCAGTTCTTC. Translation gives CASSTVLAGRNNEQFF.

This clone was seen a few times. The rearrangement uses TRBV7-2 and TRBJ1-6, with 8 bases fitting TRBD1. The CDR3 has 17 residues. Germline V gene lookup returns CDR1 SGHTA and CDR2 FQGNSA. V lost 2 bases, J lost 10 bases, and 13 bases stayed unmatched. CDR3 sequence reads: CASSLKRLGTGGSPLHF. In DNA form, the CDR3 reads TGTGCCAGCAGCTTAAAACGGCTCGGGACAGGAGGCTCACCCCTCCACTTT.

The chain is built from TRBV2 and TRBJ1-2; the D gene is possibly TRBD1 (5 bases). Trimming removed 4 bases at V and 7 bases at J, with 10 bases between. This CDR3 is built from 12 residues. CDR1 is SNHLY, CDR2 FYNNEI, per germline. In DNA, the CDR3 is TGTGCCAGCAGTGGGCAGGGTAGTGGCTACACCTTC. Protein sequence: CASSGQGSGYTF.

V gene TRBV28 combines with J gene TRBJ2-7; maybe TRBD1 (5 bases). Germline V gene data show CDR1 as MDHEN and CDR2 as SYDVKM. Trimming shortened V by 5 bases and J by 0 bases, and 14 bases separated the two germline ends. This CDR3 has 15 amino acids. The CDR3 nucleotides are TGTGCCAGCAGTCCCAGCCCAGGGAACTCCTACGAGCAGTACTTC. Protein: CASSPSPGNSYEQYF.

The genes are TRBV29-1 and TRBJ1-1; D possibly corresponds to TRBD1 (5 bases). This CDR3 spans 12 amino acids. Germline CDR1 is SQVTM and CDR2 is ANQGSEA. Trimming took 3 bases from V and 5 from J, leaving 10 bases between them. The CDR3 DNA reads as TGCAGCGTTGACGCAGGGCGAACTGAAGCTTTCTTT. Protein: CSVDAGRTEAFF.

There are a few counts of this clone. The V gene is TRBV28, the J gene TRBJ2-1, with D perhaps TRBD1 (6 bases). Trimming removed 5 bases at V and 0 bases at J, with 11 bases between. This CDR3 has 15 amino acids. Germline values: CDR1 MDHEN, CDR2 SYDVKM. This chain's CDR3 is CASSNRDFSYNEQFF. Here the CDR3 DNA reads TGTGCCAGCAGTAACAGGGATTTCTCCTACAATGAGCAGTTCTTC.

This chain joins TRBV5-1 and TRBJ2-2, with TRBD2 matching 8 bases. CDR1 SGHRS and CDR2 YFSETQ come from the germline V gene. V lost 4 bases and J lost 6; bases outside the gene matches: 17. The CDR3 is 18 amino acids. CDR3 loop: CASSPGGGLSDVAGELFF. CDR3 nucleotides: TGCGCCAGCAGCCCGGGGGGGGGCTTGTCCGACGTGGCCGGGGAGCTGTTTTTT.

J is TRBJ1-2 and V is TRBV3-1 (or the pseudogene TRBV3-2), with 9 bases fitting TRBD1. Losses at the gene ends were 1 base for V and 6 bases for J; bases not matched to a gene: 3. Per the germline V gene, CDR1 is LGHDT and CDR2 is YNNKEL (reference sequence). This CDR3 contains 14 residues. The CDR3 loop reads CASSQGTGGNGYTF. CDR3 sequence (DNA): TGTGCCAGCAGCCAAGGTACAGGGGGCAATGGCTACACCTTC.

The rearrangement joins TRBV10-3 to TRBJ1-1, with 9 positions matching TRBD1. V was pared by 0 bases and J by 6 bases, with 14 bases of the junction left unmatched. Germline lookup yields CDR1 ENHRY and CDR2 SYGVKD. This CDR3 region has 18 residues. In DNA, the CDR3 is TGTGCCATCAGTGAGTCGACAGGGGGACGGGGGGCGTTGGCTGAAGCTTTCTTT. As protein: CAISESTGGRGALAEAFF.

CDR3: CASSLGGGETDTQYF. In nucleotides, the CDR3 is TGTGCCAGCAGCTTAGGAGGGGGTGAGACAGATACGCAGTATTTT. J is TRBJ2-3 and V is TRBV11-3; weak D call: TRBD1 (6 bases). The CDR3 runs to 15 residues. The germline V and J ends were trimmed by 1 base and 3 bases, with 11 bases remaining between them. Per germline, CDR1 SGHNT and CDR2 YENEEA. Combining the CDR3 with reference TRBV11-3 and TRBJ2-3 gives the whole variable domain EAGVVQSPRYKIIEKKQPVAFWCNPISGHNTLYWYLQNLGQGPELLIRYENEEAVDDSQLPKDRFSAERLKGVDSTLKIQPAELGDSAVYLCASSLGGGETDTQYFGPGTRLTVL.

The chain recombines TRBV4-1 with TRBJ2-1, with 11 bases fitting TRBD1. CDR3 length: 16 amino acids. Germline assignment: CDR1 MGHRA and CDR2 YSYEKL. V lost 3 bases, J lost 4 bases, and 5 bases stayed unmatched. The CDR3 region has the DNA TGCGCCAGCAGCCAGGCCGGGACAGGGGGTTACAATGAGCAGTTCTTC. It translates to CASSQAGTGGYNEQFF.

CDR3 protein: CASTLRGSGEQYF. For the CDR3, the DNA is TGCGCCAGCACCCTCCGCGGGAGCGGCGAGCAGTACTTC. This rearrangement joins TRBV10-2 to TRBJ2-7; TRBD2 agrees at 7 bases. The CDR3 has 13 residues. Germline V gene sequence: CDR1 WSHSY, CDR2 SAAADI. V gave up 7 bases and J gave up 6 bases; unmatched junction bases: 9.

This rearrangement joins TRBV11-3 to TRBJ1-1; tentatively, D is TRBD1 (6 bases). V shed 2 bases and J shed 5 bases, with 9 bases lying between them. The CDR3 sequence is 13 residues long. Germline V gene data show CDR1 as SGHNT and CDR2 as YENEEA. The CDR3 is CASSLNRVTEAFF. The CDR3 DNA is TGTGCCAGCAGCTTAAACAGGGTTACTGAAGCTTTCTTT.